This TCR beta chain originates from a study of Ad26.COV2.S vaccination and SARS-CoV-2 variants. Study findings and constraints: For non-spike TCRs, breadth in vaccine recipients resembled that in placebo recipients.

For this clone: What it recognizes is unknown.

The treatment was: about 20 received Ad26.COV2.S at low or high dose, single or two shots; about 5 received placebo; per-sample allocation not given. Day 63 following the first vaccine or placebo injection was when the samples were taken. The donor was a Boston adult aged 18-55 years. SARS-CoV-2 spike from the Wuhan strain was encoded by the vaccine, an Ad26 vector. Data came from immunoSEQ multiplex PCR; TCRdb stores just in-frame clones and leaves some out. The sample contains fewer than 500,000 clones, roughly 89% of which appear only once. There are 14 residues in the CDR3. Per germline, CDR1 LGHDT and CDR2 YNNKEL (reference sequence). Trimming took 4 bases from V and 7 from J, leaving 16 bases between them.

Sample: peripheral blood, taken in a trial of Ad26.COV2.S vaccine versus placebo. This clonotype was obtained from a person aged 18 to 59 who received the Ad26.COV2.S COVID-19 vaccine or a placebo. This chain uses TRBV3-1 (or the pseudogene TRBV3-2) with TRBJ2-5; D call uncertain. The CDR3 nucleotides read TGTGCCAGCAGCCCCCGGGTGGGGTGGGCGACCCAGTACTTC. Its translation is CASSPRVGWATQYF.